The 6 T cell receptor beta chains below were found in one sample sequenced in a study of cytomegalovirus exposure and HLA in healthy donors. PCR involved 60 Vbeta and 13 Jbeta primers. The table came from immunoSEQ multiplex PCR; TCRdb's copy has only in-frame clones and leaves some out. The data hold about 140,000 clones, with approximately 82% observed a single time. The specimen sequenced was PBMCs. These TCRs come from a middle-aged woman in good health and CMV-seronegative.

The rearrangement uses TRBV27 and TRBJ1-1, with D tentatively TRBD1 (5 bases). The V gene's germline CDR1 is MNHEY and CDR2 SMNVEV (reference sequence). The CDR3 contains 14 residues. V was cut by 5 bases and J by 3 bases, with 13 bases left in between. The DNA for the CDR3 is TGTGCCAGCAGTGAAGGGGTCGCGGACACTGAAGCTTTCTTT. Protein sequence: CASSEGVADTEAFF.

The chain links TRBV7-2 to TRBJ2-1; 12 bases agree with TRBD2. This CDR3 is built from 16 residues. Germline assignment: CDR1 SGHTA and CDR2 FQGNSA. V was pared by 4 bases and J by 3 bases, with 4 bases of the junction left unmatched. In nucleotides, the CDR3 is TGTGCCAGCAGCTCGCCTAGCGGGAGGGTCTACAATGAGCAGTTCTTC. The encoded protein is CASSSPSGRVYNEQFF.

As for this clone: Other DNA sequences in this sample translate to the same CDR3. The chain carries TRBV19 and TRBJ2-3; no clear D. V dropped 0 bases and J dropped 5 bases, with 3 bases sitting between them. This CDR3 contains 12 residues. CDR1 is LNHDA and CDR2 is SQIVND in the germline V gene (reference sequence). The chain's CDR3 is CASSIDRDTQYF. Written as DNA, the CDR3 is TGTGCCAGTAGTATAGATCGAGATACGCAGTATTTT.

This chain uses TRBV6-5 with TRBJ2-7, with no clear D. Germline V gene data show CDR1 as MNHEY and CDR2 as SVGAGI. The V end lost 3 bases, the J end lost 2 bases, and 14 bases lay between the germline ends. The CDR3 is made up of 15 amino acids. The CDR3 nucleotides are TGTGCCAGCAGTTATTGGGCCTCCCCTGCCTACGAGCAGTACTTC. Translated, it gives CASSYWASPAYEQYF.

This clone has more than one count but fewer than ten. The V gene is TRBV7-2, the J gene TRBJ2-3; D is possibly TRBD1 (5 bases). There are 12 residues in the CDR3. Trimming removed 4 bases at V and 7 bases at J, with 9 bases between. Germline assignment: CDR1 SGHTA and CDR2 FQGNSA. In nucleotides, the CDR3 is TGTGCCAGCAGCTATCAGGGCTATACGCAGTATTTT. This codes for CASSYQGYTQYF.

This sequence joins TRBV25-1 and TRBJ2-1; D is possibly TRBD2 (7 bases). The CDR3 totals 13 residues. V lost 7 bases, J lost 6 bases, and 13 bases lay in between. Germline lookup yields CDR1 MGHDK and CDR2 SYGVNS. The CDR3 region is CASIQGGGNEQFF. The CDR3 DNA sequence: TGTGCCAGCATACAGGGAGGGGGCAATGAGCAGTTCTTC.